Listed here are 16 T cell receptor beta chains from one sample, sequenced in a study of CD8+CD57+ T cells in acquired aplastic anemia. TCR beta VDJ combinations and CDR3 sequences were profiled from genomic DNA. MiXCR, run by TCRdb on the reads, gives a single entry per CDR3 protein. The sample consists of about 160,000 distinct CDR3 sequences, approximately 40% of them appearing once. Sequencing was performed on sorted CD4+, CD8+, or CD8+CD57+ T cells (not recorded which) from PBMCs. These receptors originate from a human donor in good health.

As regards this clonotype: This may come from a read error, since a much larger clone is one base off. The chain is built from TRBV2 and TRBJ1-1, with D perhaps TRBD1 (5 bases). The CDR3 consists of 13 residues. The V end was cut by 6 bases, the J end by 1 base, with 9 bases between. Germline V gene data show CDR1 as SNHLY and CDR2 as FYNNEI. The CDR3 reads CASSRDGNTEAFF. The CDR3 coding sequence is TGTGCCAGCAGCCGGGACGGGAACACTGAAGCTTTCTTT.

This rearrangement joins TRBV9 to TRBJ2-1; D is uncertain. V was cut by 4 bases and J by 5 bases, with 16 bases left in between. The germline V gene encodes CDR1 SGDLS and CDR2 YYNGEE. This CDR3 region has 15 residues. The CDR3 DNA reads TGTGCCAGCAGCTTGCGGTCGACGGTAAACAATGAGCAGTTCTTC. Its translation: CASSLRSTVNNEQFF.

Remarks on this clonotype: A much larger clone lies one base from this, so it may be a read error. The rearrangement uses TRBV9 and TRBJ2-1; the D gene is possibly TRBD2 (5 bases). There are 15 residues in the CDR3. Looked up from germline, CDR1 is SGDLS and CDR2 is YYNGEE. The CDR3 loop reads CASGVELAVYNEQFF. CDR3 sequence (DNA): TGTGCCAGCGGCGTGGAGCTAGCAGTTTACAATGAGCAGTTCTTC. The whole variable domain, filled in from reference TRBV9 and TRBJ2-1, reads DSGVTQTPKHLITATGQRVTLRCSPRSGDLSVYWYQQSLDQGLQFLIQYYNGEERAKGNILERFSAQQFPDLHSELNLSSLELGDSALYFCASGVELAVYNEQFFGPGTRLTVL.

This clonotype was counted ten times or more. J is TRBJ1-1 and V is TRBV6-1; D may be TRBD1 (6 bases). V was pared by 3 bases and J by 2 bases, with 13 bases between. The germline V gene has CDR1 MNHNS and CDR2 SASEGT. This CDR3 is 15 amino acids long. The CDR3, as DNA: TGTGCCAGCAGTGACGTCGGACAGATTAACACTGAAGCTTTCTTT. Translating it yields CASSDVGQINTEAFF.

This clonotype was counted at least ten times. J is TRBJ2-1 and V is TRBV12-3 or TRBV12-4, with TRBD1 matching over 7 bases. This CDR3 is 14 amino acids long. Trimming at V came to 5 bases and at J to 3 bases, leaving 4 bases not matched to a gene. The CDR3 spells CASSDRAHYNEQFF. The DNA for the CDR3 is TGTGCCAGCAGTGACAGGGCCCACTACAATGAGCAGTTCTTC.

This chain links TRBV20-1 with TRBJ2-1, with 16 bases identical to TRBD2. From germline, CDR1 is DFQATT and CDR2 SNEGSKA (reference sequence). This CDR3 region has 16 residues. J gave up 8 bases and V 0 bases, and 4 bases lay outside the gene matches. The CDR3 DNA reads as TGCAGTGCTAGAGACCAGGGACTAGCGGGAGGGGATGAGCAGTTCTTC. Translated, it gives CSARDQGLAGGDEQFF.

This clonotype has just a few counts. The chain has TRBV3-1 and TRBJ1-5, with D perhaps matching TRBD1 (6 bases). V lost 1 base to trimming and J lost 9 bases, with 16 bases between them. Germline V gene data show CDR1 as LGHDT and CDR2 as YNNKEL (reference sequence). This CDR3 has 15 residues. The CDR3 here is CASSQGMTGSRPQHF. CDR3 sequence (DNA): TGTGCCAGCAGCCAAGGCATGACAGGTTCAAGGCCCCAGCATTTT.

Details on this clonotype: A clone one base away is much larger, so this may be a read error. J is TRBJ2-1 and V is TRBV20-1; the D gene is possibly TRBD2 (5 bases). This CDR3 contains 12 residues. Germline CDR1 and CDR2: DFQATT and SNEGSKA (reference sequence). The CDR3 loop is CSASPILVERFF. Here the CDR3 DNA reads TGCAGTGCCTCACCGATACTAGTAGAGCGGTTCTTC.

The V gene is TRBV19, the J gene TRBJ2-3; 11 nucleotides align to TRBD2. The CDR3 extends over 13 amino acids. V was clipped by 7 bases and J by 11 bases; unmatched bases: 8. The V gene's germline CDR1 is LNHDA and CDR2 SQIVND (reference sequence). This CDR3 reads CASNLASGGLQYF. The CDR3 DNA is TGTGCCAGTAATCTGGCTAGCGGGGGGTTGCAGTATTTT.

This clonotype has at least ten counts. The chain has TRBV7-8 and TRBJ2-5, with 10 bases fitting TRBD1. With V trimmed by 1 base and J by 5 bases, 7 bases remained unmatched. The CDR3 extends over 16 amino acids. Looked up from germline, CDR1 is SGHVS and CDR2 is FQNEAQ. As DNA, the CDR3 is TGTGCCAGCAGCTTAGATGGGACAGGGGTCATGGAGACCCAGTACTTC. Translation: CASSLDGTGVMETQYF. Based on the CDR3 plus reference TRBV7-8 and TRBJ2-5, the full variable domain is GAGVSQSPRYKVAKRGQDVALRCDPISGHVSLFWYQQALGQGPEFLTYFQNEAQLDKSGLPSDRFFAERPEGSVSTLKIQRTQQEDSAVYLCASSLDGTGVMETQYFGPGTRLLVL.

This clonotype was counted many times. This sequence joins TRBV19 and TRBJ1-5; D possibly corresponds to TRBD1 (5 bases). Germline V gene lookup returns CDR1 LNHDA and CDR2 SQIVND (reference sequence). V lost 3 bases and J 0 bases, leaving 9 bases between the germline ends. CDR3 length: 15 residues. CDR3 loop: CASSMGLTSNQPQHF. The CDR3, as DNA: TGTGCCAGTAGTATGGGACTCACTAGCAATCAGCCCCAGCATTTT. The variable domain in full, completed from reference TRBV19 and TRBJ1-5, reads DGGITQSPKYLFRKEGQNVTLSCEQNLNHDAMYWYRQDPGQGLRLIYYSQIVNDFQKGDIAEGYSVSREKKESFPLTVTSAQKNPTAFYLCASSMGLTSNQPQHFGDGTRLSIL.

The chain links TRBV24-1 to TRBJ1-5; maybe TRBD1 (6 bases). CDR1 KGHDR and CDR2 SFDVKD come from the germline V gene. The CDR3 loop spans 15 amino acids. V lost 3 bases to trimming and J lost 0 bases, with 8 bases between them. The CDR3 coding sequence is TGTGCCACCAGTGATGGACAGCATAGCAATCAGCCCCAGCATTTT. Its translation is CATSDGQHSNQPQHF.

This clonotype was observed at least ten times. The DNA for the CDR3 is TGTGCCAGCAGTTACATCGCAGGTGGGGGAGAGACCCAGTACTTC. Encoded protein: CASSYIAGGGETQYF. The chain links TRBV6-6 to TRBJ2-5, with D perhaps TRBD1 or TRBD2 (5 bases each). There are 15 residues in the CDR3. The V gene lost 2 bases and the J gene lost 4 bases, with 14 bases spanning the gap. In germline, CDR1 is MNHNY, CDR2 SVGAGI (reference sequence).

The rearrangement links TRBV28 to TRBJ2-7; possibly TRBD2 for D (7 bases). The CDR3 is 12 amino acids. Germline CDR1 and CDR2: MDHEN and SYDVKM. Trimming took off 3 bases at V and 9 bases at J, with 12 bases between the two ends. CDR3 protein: CASSLLGGGQYF. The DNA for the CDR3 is TGTGCCAGCAGTTTGCTAGGGGGGGGGCAGTACTTC.

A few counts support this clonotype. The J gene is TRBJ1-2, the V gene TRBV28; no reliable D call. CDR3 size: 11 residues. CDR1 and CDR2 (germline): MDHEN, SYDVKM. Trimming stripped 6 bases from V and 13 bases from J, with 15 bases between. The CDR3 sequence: CASSRGREGTF. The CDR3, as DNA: TGTGCCAGCAGCCGAGGGAGAGAGGGCACCTTC.

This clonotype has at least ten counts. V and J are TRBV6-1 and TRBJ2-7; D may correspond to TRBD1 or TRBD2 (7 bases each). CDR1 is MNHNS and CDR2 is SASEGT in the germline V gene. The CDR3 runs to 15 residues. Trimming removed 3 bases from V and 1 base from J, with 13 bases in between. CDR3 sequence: CASSEGGGYSYEQYF. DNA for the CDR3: TGTGCCAGCAGTGAGGGAGGGGGCTATTCCTACGAGCAGTACTTC.